This is a list of T cell receptor beta chains from one sample in a study of tumor-infiltrating lymphocytes in primary liver carcinoma. TCRdb re-analysed the multiplex PCR reads in MiXCR, keeping a single row per CDR3 protein. Among 300,000 to 400,000 distinct CDR3 sequences listed, less than 65% were seen once. The sequencing sample was made of peripheral blood. The receptors originated from a man aged 40-50 years with primary liver carcinoma and hepatitis B virus infection. The CDR3 runs from the conserved cysteine through the conserved F or W. Fields, in order: clone size, V gene, D gene, J gene, CDR3 protein, CDR3 DNA. A D gene is named only where the DNA matches it firmly. Some rows mark clone size as missing; the rest say once, few, many or name a class of expanded clone.

>-|TRBV11-2|-|TRBJ2-5
CANSFTRETRYF
TGTGCCAACAGCTTTACCCGGGAGACCCGGTACTTC
>-|TRBV28|-|TRBJ1-2
CARTALTSRGYGYTF
TGTGCCAGAACCGCCCTCACTAGTAGAGGCTATGGCTACACCTTC
>few|TRBV5-6|-|TRBJ1-1
CASSLKSQGVLAFF
TGTGCCAGCAGCTTGAAGTCTCAGGGAGTGTTAGCTTTCTTT
>-|TRBV11-2|TRBD1|TRBJ1-2
CASSPGGYGYYTF
TGTGCCAGCAGCCCAGGGGGTTACGGTTACTACACCTTC
>-|TRBV2|-|TRBJ2-2
CASSLGGNIGDLFF
TGTGCCAGCAGTCTCGGGGGAAACATCGGGGATCTGTTTTTT
>-|TRBV28|-|TRBJ2-7
CASSLPSGGLGYEQYF
TGTGCCAGCAGTTTGCCCTCTGGGGGCCTAGGCTACGAGCAGTACTTC
>-|TRBV4-1|-|TRBJ2-3
CASSQYSDRTDKQYF
TGCGCCAGCAGCCAGTACTCCGACCGCACAGATAAGCAGTATTTT
>-|TRBV11-2|TRBD1|TRBJ2-1
CASSFTGVNEQFF
TGTGCCAGCAGCTTCACAGGGGTCAATGAGCAGTTCTTC
>many|TRBV6-1|TRBD2|TRBJ2-4
CASSEVHGAGGPENIQYF
TGTGCCAGCAGTGAAGTTCACGGAGCGGGAGGGCCTGAAAACATTCAGTACTTC
>few|TRBV12-2|-|TRBJ2-7
CASRPPSLARKSSYEQYF
TGTGCAAGTCGCCCCCCGTCCCTAGCAAGAAAAAGCTCCTACGAGCAGTACTTC
>-|TRBV12-3/TRBV12-4|-|TRBJ2-7
CASSLGLGGRCRYEQYF
TGTGCCAGCAGCCTCGGTCTGGGGGGGCGCTGTAGGTATGAGCAGTACTTC
>few|TRBV12-3/TRBV12-4|-|TRBJ2-1
CASSSPGTPALF
TGTGCCAGCAGTTCTCCCGGGACACCGGCGCTCTTC
>-|TRBV28|-|TRBJ2-3
CAGSLSETDTQYF
TGTGCCGGCAGTTTATCTGAAACAGATACGCAGTATTTT
>-|TRBV11-3|-|TRBJ2-3
CTSSSRGDMQYF
TGTACCAGCAGCTCGAGGGGAGATATGCAGTATTTT
>once|TRBV11-2|-|TRBJ2-1
CASATEPGEANEQFF
TGTGCCAGTGCTACCGAACCAGGAGAGGCAAATGAGCAGTTCTTC
>-|TRBV6-5|-|TRBJ1-2
CASRPGGGAWGYTF
TGCGCCAGCAGACCCGGCGGGGGCGCTTGGGGCTACACCTTC
>-|TRBV29-1|TRBD1|TRBJ1-3
CSATGGLNTIYF
TGCAGCGCGACAGGGGGTTTAAACACCATATATTTT
>many|TRBV6-5|-|TRBJ1-1
CASSHSRAGNTEAFF
TGTGCCAGCAGTCATTCGCGGGCTGGGAACACTGAAGCTTTCTTT
>-|TRBV6-1|-|TRBJ2-1
CASSEYTLYNEQFF
TGTGCCAGCAGTGAATATACTCTCTACAATGAGCAGTTCTTC
>-|TRBV6-6|TRBD2|TRBJ2-7
CASSYPRTSVAYEQYF
TGTGCCAGCAGTTACCCGAGGACTAGCGTGGCCTACGAGCAGTACTTC